A single sample gave rise to the 11 T cell receptor beta chains below, sequenced in a study of blood T cell repertoires in COVID-19. Produced via immunoSEQ multiplex PCR; TCRdb's table is partial and in-frame only. The table shows about 140,000 clones, with 70% to 90% occurring only once. The sample was peripheral blood. The origin of the receptors is a human donor in a cohort sampled during active COVID-19.

This sequence joins TRBV30 and TRBJ2-7; 8 bases align to TRBD1. The CDR3 consists of 17 residues. Germline-derived CDR1 and CDR2 are GTSNPN and SVGIG (reference sequence). Losses at the gene ends were 3 bases for V and 2 bases for J; bases not matched to a gene: 15. The CDR3 loop reads CAWRLAGPGTGTYEQYF. In nucleotides, the CDR3 is TGTGCCTGGAGATTGGCGGGTCCCGGGACAGGAACCTACGAGCAGTACTTC.

The chain has TRBV6-6 and TRBJ1-5; TRBD1 is a possible D gene (6 bases). CDR3 size: 14 residues. Germline loops: CDR1 MNHNY, CDR2 SVGAGI (reference sequence). V was shortened by 10 bases and J by 7 bases, with 20 bases between the two germline ends. CDR3 bases: TGTGCCACCATGGCGAATACAGGGAGCCAGCCCCAGCATTTT. It yields the protein CATMANTGSQPQHF.

This clone turned up a few times. V is TRBV28 and J is TRBJ2-7; TRBD2 matches 15 bases. Germline assignment: CDR1 MDHEN and CDR2 SYDVKM. With 2 bases clipped from V and 2 bases from J, the junction kept 16 bases outside the gene matches. This CDR3 has 21 residues. For the CDR3, the DNA is TGTGCCAGCAGTTTACCCCCCTCTCAACCGGGACTAGCGGGGGGTGCCTACGAGCAGTACTTC. Protein product: CASSLPPSQPGLAGGAYEQYF.

This sequence joins TRBV7-9 and TRBJ1-1, with D perhaps matching TRBD1 (5 bases). CDR3 length: 15 residues. Germline V gives CDR1 SEHNR, CDR2 FQNEAQ (reference sequence). V gave up 1 base and J gave up 0 bases, with 9 bases separating them. CDR3 nucleotides: TGTGCCAGCAGCTTAGTCGACAGCTTGAACACTGAAGCTTTCTTT. This codes for CASSLVDSLNTEAFF. Based on the CDR3 plus reference TRBV7-9 and TRBJ1-1, the full variable domain is DTGVSQNPRHKITKRGQNVTFRCDPISEHNRLYWYRQTLGQGPEFLTYFQNEAQLEKSRLLSDRFSAERPKGSFSTLEIQRTEQGDSAMYLCASSLVDSLNTEAFFGQGTRLTVV.

The V gene is TRBV3-1 (or the pseudogene TRBV3-2), the J gene TRBJ1-2; D ambiguous. V was trimmed by 4 bases and J by 3 bases, leaving 21 bases between them. The CDR3 is made up of 17 amino acids. Germline V gene data show CDR1 as LGHDT and CDR2 as YNNKEL (reference sequence). The CDR3 coding sequence is TGTGCCAGCAGCCTTAACGGGGATCCCCAGGCGCACTATGGCTACACCTTC. This gives the protein CASSLNGDPQAHYGYTF.

The chain has TRBV6-5 and TRBJ2-1; TRBD2 aligns across 10 bases. J gave up 4 bases and V 4 bases, and 7 bases lay outside the gene matches. The germline V gene has CDR1 MNHEY and CDR2 SVGAGI. The CDR3 runs to 16 residues. The CDR3 reads CASSSPTSGTYNEQFF. The CDR3 DNA is TGTGCCAGCAGTTCTCCTACTAGCGGGACTTACAATGAGCAGTTCTTC.

The genes are TRBV4-2 and TRBJ2-6; D is possibly TRBD1 (6 bases). Germline CDR1 and CDR2: LGHNA and YNFKEQ. The CDR3 has 17 amino acids. Trimming pared 0 bases from V and 0 bases from J, leaving 9 bases between. CDR3 bases: TGTGCCAGCAGCCAAGATCTGGACAGCTCTGGGGCCAACGTCCTGACTTTC. Encoded protein: CASSQDLDSSGANVLTF.

This clone was seen a single time. The rearrangement uses TRBV20-1 and TRBJ1-2; D gene unclear. Trimming removed 3 bases from V and 1 base from J, with 21 bases in between. Germline V gene lookup returns CDR1 DFQATT and CDR2 SNEGSKA (reference sequence). CDR3 size: 17 residues. CDR3 loop: CSASESGTVGSNYGYTF. CDR3 DNA sequence: TGCAGTGCTAGTGAATCGGGTACAGTCGGGAGTAACTATGGCTACACCTTC.

This chain connects TRBV5-4 to TRBJ2-1; TRBD2 matches 11 bases. The CDR3 has 17 amino acids. V shed 1 base and J 8 bases; nucleotides not matched to a gene: 11. Germline lookup yields CDR1 SGHNT and CDR2 YYREEE (reference sequence). CDR3: CASSLLVLAGGPDEQFF. For the CDR3, the DNA is TGTGCCAGCAGCTTGTTAGTGTTAGCGGGAGGGCCGGATGAGCAGTTCTTC. Filled out from reference TRBV5-4 and TRBJ2-1, the complete variable domain reads ETGVTQSPTHLIKTRGQQVTLRCSSQSGHNTVSWYQQALGQGPQFIFQYYREEENGRGNFPPRFSGLQFPNYSSELNVNALELDDSALYLCASSLLVLAGGPDEQFFGPGTRLTVL.

The chain links TRBV11-2 to TRBJ1-4; 7 nucleotides match TRBD1. Germline trimming cut 0 bases from V and 5 bases from J; bases unmatched to any gene: 6. Germline CDR1 SGHAT, CDR2 FQNNGV. The CDR3 is 16 amino acids. CDR3 nucleotide sequence: TGTGCCAGCAGCTTAGAAAGGGGGCCCCCAAATGAAAAACTGTTTTTT. It translates to CASSLERGPPNEKLFF.

The rearrangement uses TRBV19 and TRBJ1-2; D may be TRBD1 (6 bases). V was pared by 4 bases and J by 4 bases, with 13 bases between. The CDR3 consists of 14 residues. Germline lookup yields CDR1 LNHDA and CDR2 SQIVND (reference sequence). CDR3 in DNA: TGTGCCAGTAGTACCCAACAGGGAAGCTATGGCTACACCTTC. Residues: CASSTQQGSYGYTF. Filled out from reference TRBV19 and TRBJ1-2, the complete variable domain reads DGGITQSPKYLFRKEGQNVTLSCEQNLNHDAMYWYRQDPGQGLRLIYYSQIVNDFQKGDIAEGYSVSREKKESFPLTVTSAQKNPTAFYLCASSTQQGSYGYTFGSGTRLTVV.